The source of this T cell receptor beta chain is a study of blood T cells in healthy people across ages. General study findings and limits: A conclusive naive versus antigen-experienced comparison was prevented by the unsorted PBMCs.

A second PCR, run for roughly 7 to 12 cycles, used a sample-barcoded 5' primer plus a J-beta primer mix. TCRdb redid the calling of the 5' RACE reads with MiXCR, one entry per CDR3 protein. The sample includes more than 550,000 distinct CDR3 sequences, approximately 22% of them seen just once. The CDR3 consists of 13 residues. The germline V gene encodes CDR1 SGHKS and CDR2 YYEKEE (reference sequence). V was cut by 5 bases and J by 3 bases, with 12 bases left in between. This clonotype has just one count. The antigen remains undetermined. This receptor was identified in a man aged 70 or older in good health. The chain employs TRBV5-5 and TRBJ2-7; D is uncertain. Sample: blood. DNA of the CDR3: TGTGCCAGCAGGCTTGGGCGACTCTACGAGCAGTACTTC. Encoded protein: CASRLGRLYEQYF.